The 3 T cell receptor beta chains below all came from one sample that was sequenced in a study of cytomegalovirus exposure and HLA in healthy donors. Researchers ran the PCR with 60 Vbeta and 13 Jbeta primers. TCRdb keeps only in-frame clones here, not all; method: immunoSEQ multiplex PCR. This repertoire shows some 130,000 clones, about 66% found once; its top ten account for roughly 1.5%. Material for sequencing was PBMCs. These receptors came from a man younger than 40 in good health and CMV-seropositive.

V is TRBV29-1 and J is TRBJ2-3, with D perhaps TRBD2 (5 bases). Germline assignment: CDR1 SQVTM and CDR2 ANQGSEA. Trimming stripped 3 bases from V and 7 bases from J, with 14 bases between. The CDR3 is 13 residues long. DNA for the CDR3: TGCAGCGTTGACGGACTCCCCAACTATACGCAGTATTTT. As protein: CSVDGLPNYTQYF.

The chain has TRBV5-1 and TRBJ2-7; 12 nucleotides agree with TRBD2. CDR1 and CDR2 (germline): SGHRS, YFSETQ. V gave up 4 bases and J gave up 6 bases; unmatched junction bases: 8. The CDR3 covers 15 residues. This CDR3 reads CASSGWTSGVGEQYF. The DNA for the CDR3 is TGCGCCAGCAGCGGCTGGACTAGCGGGGTTGGCGAGCAGTACTTC.

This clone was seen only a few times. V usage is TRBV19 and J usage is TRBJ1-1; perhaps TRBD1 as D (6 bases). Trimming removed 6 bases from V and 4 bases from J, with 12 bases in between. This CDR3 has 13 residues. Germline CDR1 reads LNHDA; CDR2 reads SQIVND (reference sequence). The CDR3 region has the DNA TGTGCCAGTAGCACAGGGTTCGGCACTGAAGCTTTCTTT. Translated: CASSTGFGTEAFF.